This T cell receptor beta chain was recorded in a study of blood T cell repertoires in COVID-19. V was pared by 3 bases and J by 4 bases, with 9 bases between. The CDR3 extends over 13 amino acids. From germline, CDR1 is ENHRY and CDR2 SYGVKD. Profiled with immunoSEQ multiplex PCR; TCRdb holds only in-frame clones, not every one. The table records a few hundred thousand clones, about 89% of them present only once. Sample: peripheral blood. V gene TRBV10-3 combines with J gene TRBJ1-2; D gene ambiguous. The TCR sequence derives from a young man who had recovered from COVID-19. For the CDR3, the DNA is TGTGCCATCAGTGAAACGGGAACCTATGGCTACACCTTC. Protein product: CAISETGTYGYTF.